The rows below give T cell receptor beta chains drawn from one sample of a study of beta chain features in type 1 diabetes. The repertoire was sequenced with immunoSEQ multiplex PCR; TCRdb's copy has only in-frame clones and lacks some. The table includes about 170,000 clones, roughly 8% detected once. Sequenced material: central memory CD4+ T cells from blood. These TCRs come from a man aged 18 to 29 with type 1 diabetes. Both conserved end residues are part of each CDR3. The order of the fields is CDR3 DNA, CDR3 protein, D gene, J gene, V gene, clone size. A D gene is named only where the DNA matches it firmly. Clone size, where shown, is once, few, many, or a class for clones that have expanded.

TGTGCCAGCAGGGGGACTATAGCGACAGATACGCAGTATTTT CASRGTIATDTQYF TRBD2 TRBJ2-3 TRBV27 .
TGTGCCAGCAGCCCGTGGAACGGGGGGGCGGGAGAGACCCAGTACTTC CASSPWNGGAGETQYF TRBD2 TRBJ2-5 TRBV7-8 few
TGTGCCACCAGCAGAGATCCGTTCCGGGGGTCCTACAATGAGCAGTTCTTC CATSRDPFRGSYNEQFF . TRBJ2-1 TRBV15 many
TGTGCCAGCTCCCCTGGACAGGGTTCTACCTTGATCTTT CASSPGQGSTLIF TRBD1 TRBJ1-1 TRBV18 .
TGTGCCAGCAGCTTCCCTGACAGGGAGGCTGGAAACACCATATATTTT CASSFPDREAGNTIYF TRBD1 TRBJ1-3 TRBV11-2 .
TGTGCCAGCAGTTTCCAGGGTAATCAAGAGACCCAGTACTTC CASSFQGNQETQYF . TRBJ2-5 TRBV2 few
TGTGCCAGCAGGACAGGGGCGATTAACTATGGCTACACCTTC CASRTGAINYGYTF TRBD1 TRBJ1-2 TRBV2 few
TGCAGCGTTCATGGGACAGGGGCGAACATTCAGTACTTC CSVHGTGANIQYF TRBD1 TRBJ2-4 TRBV29-1 many
TGTGCCAGCTCACCGGACCAGGGGGCGAGTGGCTACACCTTC CASSPDQGASGYTF TRBD1 TRBJ1-2 TRBV18 few
TGTGCCAGTAAGATGCCGGGACAGCTCCCTAAACAGTACTTC CASKMPGQLPKQYF TRBD1 TRBJ2-7 TRBV28 .
TGTGCCTGCCATGCGGGGACCTACGAGCAGTACTTC CACHAGTYEQYF . TRBJ2-7 TRBV30 .
TGTGCCAGCAGTCAGTCTAGCGGGAGTACAGATACGCAGTATTTT CASSQSSGSTDTQYF TRBD2 TRBJ2-3 TRBV6-6 many
TGTGCCAGTAGTATCGATGGGGGAGGTGCAATCACAGATACGCAGTATTTT CASSIDGGGAITDTQYF . TRBJ2-3 TRBV19 few
TGTGCCAGCAGCGTCCAGACGGGGGTGGGAGCCCAGTACTTC CASSVQTGVGAQYF . TRBJ2-5 TRBV9 .
TGTGCCAGCAGCTCGGACTGGGAGCAGTTCTTC CASSSDWEQFF . TRBJ2-1 TRBV5-4 few
TGTGCCAGCAGTTTAACGACAGCTGGAAACACCATATATTTT CASSLTTAGNTIYF . TRBJ1-3 TRBV28 few
TGCAGCGTTGCGGGGGGAGCCGGACTTTCCCCCTACGAGCAGTACTTC CSVAGGAGLSPYEQYF TRBD2 TRBJ2-7 TRBV29-1 .
TGTGCCAGCAGTTTCTCAGTCCAAGAGACCCAGTACTTC CASSFSVQETQYF . TRBJ2-5 TRBV28 .
TGTGCCTGGAGTGGACAGGGGAATCAGCCCCAGCATTTT CAWSGQGNQPQHF TRBD1 TRBJ1-5 TRBV30 .
TGTGCCAGCAGCTTGGGACTAGCGGGAGCAGATACGCAGTATTTT CASSLGLAGADTQYF TRBD2 TRBJ2-3 TRBV5-4 many
TGTGCCAGCAGCTCCGGGACAGGTAGAAACACCATATATTTT CASSSGTGRNTIYF TRBD1 TRBJ1-3 TRBV28 .
TGTGCCTGGAGATCAGGGTTGAACACTGAAGCTTTCTTT CAWRSGLNTEAFF . TRBJ1-1 TRBV30 .
TGCGCCAGCAGCCAAGAAAGAGATTTAGAGACCCAGTACTTC CASSQERDLETQYF . TRBJ2-5 TRBV4-1 .
TGCGCCAGCAGTCAACCAAAAGACTCCGGGACAGGGACTAGCGGGATGTCCTACAATGAGCAGTTCTTC CASSQPKDSGTGTSGMSYNEQFF TRBD2 TRBJ2-1 TRBV23-1 .
TGTGCCAGTAGTTTAGTACACCAGAACACCGGGGAGCTGTTTTTT CASSLVHQNTGELFF . TRBJ2-2 TRBV19 few
TGTGCCAGCAGTTACTATCCATTCATCTCTGGAAACACCATATATTTT CASSYYPFISGNTIYF . TRBJ1-3 TRBV6-5 .
TGCGCCAGCAGCCAAAGTACTTGGCAGGGCGCCGGGGAGCTGTTTTTT CASSQSTWQGAGELFF . TRBJ2-2 TRBV5-1 few
TGTGCCAGCCGGACGGGGAACGAGCAGTACTTC CASRTGNEQYF . TRBJ2-7 TRBV6-1 .
TGCGCCAGCAGCTTGGGTAGCGGAGTCTACAATGAGCAGTTCTTC CASSLGSGVYNEQFF . TRBJ2-1 TRBV5-1 .
TGTGCCAGCAGTGAAACTACAGGGGGGGCCGAGCAGTACTTC CASSETTGGAEQYF . TRBJ2-7 TRBV28 .
TGTGCCAGCAGCAAACGTACAGGGGGCGGCTTTTGGGGCTCCTACAATGAGCAGTTCTTC CASSKRTGGGFWGSYNEQFF . TRBJ2-1 TRBV21-1 .
TGTGCCAGCAAGCGGGAGTCTACTGGAAACACCATATATTTT CASKRESTGNTIYF . TRBJ1-3 TRBV7-9 few
TGTGCCACCAGGCCGGGGGGGGGAAGAGACGAGCAGTACTTC CATRPGGGRDEQYF TRBD2 TRBJ2-7 TRBV10-3 .
TGCGCCAGCAGCACGGACATTTACAATGAGCAGTTCTTC CASSTDIYNEQFF . TRBJ2-1 TRBV5-1 few
TGTGCCAGCAGCTTCGGGTTGAGCTCCTACGAGCAGTACTTC CASSFGLSSYEQYF . TRBJ2-7 TRBV11-2 few
TGCGCCAGCAGTCACACTCCCTTC CASSHTPF . TRBJ1-2 TRBV23-1 .
TGTGCCAGCAGCCCCGGGACAGGGAGCACAGATACGCAGTATTTT CASSPGTGSTDTQYF TRBD1 TRBJ2-3 TRBV7-2 .
TGTGCCAGTGGACAGGGGGGTATCGGCAATCAGCCCCAGCATTTT CASGQGGIGNQPQHF TRBD1 TRBJ1-5 TRBV28 .
TGTGCCAGTAGTAAACGACAGGGAACCAACGAGCAGTACTTC CASSKRQGTNEQYF TRBD1 TRBJ2-7 TRBV19 few
TGTGCCAGCAGCGGTCCGGGGTTGAACCGGGAGCAGTTCTTC CASSGPGLNREQFF . TRBJ2-1 TRBV9 few
TGTGCCAGCAGTTTAGGCCTGAGCGGGAGCTACCATGAGCAGTTCTTC CASSLGLSGSYHEQFF TRBD2 TRBJ2-1 TRBV28 .
TGTGCCTGGAGAAACAGGGGTCGCACAGATACGCAGTATTTT CAWRNRGRTDTQYF TRBD1 TRBJ2-3 TRBV30 many
TGTGCCAGCAGCCGGATGGAGGGCCGGTTGAATGAGCAGTTCTTC CASSRMEGRLNEQFF . TRBJ2-1 TRBV14 many
TGTGCCAGCAGTCCAGGGGGACAGTGGACGATGGGCTACACCTTC CASSPGGQWTMGYTF TRBD1 TRBJ1-2 TRBV28 .
TGTGCCAGCAGCCCGGGACTAGCGGGAGGGCAGGAGACCCAGTACTTC CASSPGLAGGQETQYF TRBD2 TRBJ2-5 TRBV11-1 few
TGTGCCAGCGGGACAGGGGGTTACGAGCAGTACTTC CASGTGGYEQYF TRBD1 TRBJ2-7 TRBV7-9 .